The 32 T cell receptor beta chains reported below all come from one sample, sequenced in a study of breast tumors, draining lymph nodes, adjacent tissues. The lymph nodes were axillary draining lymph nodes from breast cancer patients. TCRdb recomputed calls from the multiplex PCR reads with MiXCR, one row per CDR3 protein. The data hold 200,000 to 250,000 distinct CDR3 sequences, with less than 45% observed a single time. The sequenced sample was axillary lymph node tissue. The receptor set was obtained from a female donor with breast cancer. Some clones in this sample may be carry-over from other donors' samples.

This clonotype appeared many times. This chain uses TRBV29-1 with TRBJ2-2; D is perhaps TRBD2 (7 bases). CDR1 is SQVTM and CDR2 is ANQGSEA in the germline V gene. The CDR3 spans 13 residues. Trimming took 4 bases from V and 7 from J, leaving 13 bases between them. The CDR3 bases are TGCAGCGTTGGGGGGGGGCAGAGCGGGGAGCTGTTTTTT. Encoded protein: CSVGGGQSGELFF.

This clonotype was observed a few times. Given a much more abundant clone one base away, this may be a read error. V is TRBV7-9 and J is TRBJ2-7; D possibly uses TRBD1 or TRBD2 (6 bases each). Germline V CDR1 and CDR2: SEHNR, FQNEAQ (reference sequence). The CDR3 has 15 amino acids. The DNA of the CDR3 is TGTGCCAGCAGCTTAGCCACCCCGGGGGCCTACGAGCAGCACTTC. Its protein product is CASSLATPGAYEQHF.

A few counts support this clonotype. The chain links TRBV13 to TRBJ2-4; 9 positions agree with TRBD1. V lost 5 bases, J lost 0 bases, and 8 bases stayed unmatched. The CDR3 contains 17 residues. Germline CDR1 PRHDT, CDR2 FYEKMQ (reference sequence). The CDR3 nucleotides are TGTGCCAGCAGCCAATGGACAGGGGCGATAGCCAAAAACATTCAGTACTTC. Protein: CASSQWTGAIAKNIQYF.

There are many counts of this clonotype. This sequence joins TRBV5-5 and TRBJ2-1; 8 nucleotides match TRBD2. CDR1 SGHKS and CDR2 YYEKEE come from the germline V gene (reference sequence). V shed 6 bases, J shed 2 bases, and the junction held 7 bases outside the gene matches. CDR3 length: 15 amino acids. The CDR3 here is CASTREGSAYNEQFF. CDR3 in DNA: TGTGCCAGCACCCGGGAGGGGTCGGCCTACAATGAGCAGTTCTTC. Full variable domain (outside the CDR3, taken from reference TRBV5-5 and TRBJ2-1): DAGVTQSPTHLIKTRGQQVTLRCSPISGHKSVSWYQQVLGQGPQFIFQYYEKEERGRGNFPDRFSARQFPNYSSELNVNALLLGDSALYLCASTREGSAYNEQFFGPGTRLTVL.

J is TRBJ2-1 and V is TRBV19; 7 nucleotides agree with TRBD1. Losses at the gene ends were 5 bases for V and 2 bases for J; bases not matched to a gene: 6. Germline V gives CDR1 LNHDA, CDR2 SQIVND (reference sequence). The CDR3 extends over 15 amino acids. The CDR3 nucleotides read TGTGCCAGTAGTGACAGGACAGGACCCTACAATGAGCAGTTCTTC. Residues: CASSDRTGPYNEQFF.

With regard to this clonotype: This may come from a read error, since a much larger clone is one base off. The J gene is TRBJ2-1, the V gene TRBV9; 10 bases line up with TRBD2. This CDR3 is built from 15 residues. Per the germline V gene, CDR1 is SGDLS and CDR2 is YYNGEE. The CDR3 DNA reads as TGTGCCAGCAGCTCGACTAGCGGGCTCTACAATGAGCCGTTCTTC. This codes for CASSSTSGLYNEPFF.

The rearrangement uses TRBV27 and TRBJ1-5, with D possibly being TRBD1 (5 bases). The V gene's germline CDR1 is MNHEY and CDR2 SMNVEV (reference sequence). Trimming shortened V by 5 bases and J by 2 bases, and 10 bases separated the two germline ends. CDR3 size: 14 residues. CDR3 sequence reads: CASSRRGGNQPQHF. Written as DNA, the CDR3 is TGTGCCAGCAGTCGAAGGGGCGGCAATCAGCCCCAGCATTTT.

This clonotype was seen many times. The CDR3 DNA sequence: TGTGCCAGCAGCCAAGAAACCTCAGGGTCCTACGAGCAGTACTTC. Protein product: CASSQETSGSYEQYF. The chain carries TRBV14 and TRBJ2-7; D might be TRBD1 (5 bases). Germline V lookup: CDR1 SGHDN, CDR2 FVKESK. The CDR3 consists of 15 residues. V was cut by 0 bases and J by 1 base, with 10 bases left in between.

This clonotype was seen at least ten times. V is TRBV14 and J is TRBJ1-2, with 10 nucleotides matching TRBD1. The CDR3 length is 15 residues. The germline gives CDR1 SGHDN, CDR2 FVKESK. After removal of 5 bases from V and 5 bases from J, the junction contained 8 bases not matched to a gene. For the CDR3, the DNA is TGTGCCAGCAGCAAACCCGGGACAGGGGTTTATGGCTACACCTTC. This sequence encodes CASSKPGTGVYGYTF. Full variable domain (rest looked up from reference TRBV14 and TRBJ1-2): EAGVTQFPSHSVIEKGQTVTLRCDPISGHDNLYWYRRVMGKEIKFLLHFVKESKQDESGMPNNRFLAERTGGTYSTLKVQPAELEDSGVYFCASSKPGTGVYGYTFGSGTRLTVV.

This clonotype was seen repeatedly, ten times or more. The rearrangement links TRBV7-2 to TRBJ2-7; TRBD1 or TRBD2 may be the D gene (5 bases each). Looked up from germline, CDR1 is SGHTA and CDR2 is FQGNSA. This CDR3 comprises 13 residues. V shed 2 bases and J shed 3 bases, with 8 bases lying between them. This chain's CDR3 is CASSLMGDYEQYF. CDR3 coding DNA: TGTGCCAGCAGCTTAATGGGGGACTACGAGCAGTACTTC.

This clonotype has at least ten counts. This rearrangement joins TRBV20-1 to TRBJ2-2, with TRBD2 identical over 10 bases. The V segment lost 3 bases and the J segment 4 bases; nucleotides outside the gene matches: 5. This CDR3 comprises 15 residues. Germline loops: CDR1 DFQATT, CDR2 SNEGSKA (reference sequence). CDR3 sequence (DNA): TGCAGTGCTAGGCTAGCGGGGGCGATCACCGGGGAGCTGTTTTTT. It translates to CSARLAGAITGELFF.

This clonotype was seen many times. The CDR3 loop reads CASSLNRGGGADTQYF. Here the CDR3 DNA reads TGTGCCAGCAGCTTGAATCGGGGGGGTGGGGCAGATACGCAGTATTTT. The chain recombines TRBV7-2 with TRBJ2-3, with 8 bases identical to TRBD2. V gave up 3 bases and J gave up 4 bases; unmatched junction bases: 9. There are 16 residues in the CDR3. Looked up from germline, CDR1 is SGHTA and CDR2 is FQGNSA.

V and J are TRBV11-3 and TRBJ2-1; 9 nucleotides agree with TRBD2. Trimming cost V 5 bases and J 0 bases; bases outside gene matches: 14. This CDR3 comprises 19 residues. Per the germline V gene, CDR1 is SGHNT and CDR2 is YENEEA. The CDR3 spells CASSISLLGTSTSYNEQFF. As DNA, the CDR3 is TGTGCCAGCAGCATCTCCCTCCTCGGGACTAGCACCTCCTACAATGAGCAGTTCTTC. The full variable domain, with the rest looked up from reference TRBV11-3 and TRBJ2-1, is EAGVVQSPRYKIIEKKQPVAFWCNPISGHNTLYWYLQNLGQGPELLIRYENEEAVDDSQLPKDRFSAERLKGVDSTLKIQPAELGDSAVYLCASSISLLGTSTSYNEQFFGPGTRLTVL.

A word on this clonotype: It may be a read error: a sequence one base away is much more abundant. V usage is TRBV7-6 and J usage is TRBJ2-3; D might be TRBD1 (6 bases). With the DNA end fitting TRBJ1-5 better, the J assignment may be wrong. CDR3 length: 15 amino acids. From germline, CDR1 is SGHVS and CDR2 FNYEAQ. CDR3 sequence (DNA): TGTGCCAGCAGCTTAGGCGGGGGGGCCAGAGATACGCAGCATTTT. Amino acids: CASSLGGGARDTQHF.

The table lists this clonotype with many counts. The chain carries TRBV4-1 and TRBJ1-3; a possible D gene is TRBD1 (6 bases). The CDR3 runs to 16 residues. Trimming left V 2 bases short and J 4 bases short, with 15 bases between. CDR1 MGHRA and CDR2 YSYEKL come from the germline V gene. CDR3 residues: CASSQSLVQGGNTIYF. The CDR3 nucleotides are TGCGCCAGCAGCCAATCCCTTGTACAGGGAGGAAACACCATATATTTT.

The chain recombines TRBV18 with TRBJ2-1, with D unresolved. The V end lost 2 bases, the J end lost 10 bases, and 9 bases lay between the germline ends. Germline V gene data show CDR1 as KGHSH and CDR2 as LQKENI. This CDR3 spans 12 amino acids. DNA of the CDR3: TGTGCCAGCTCACCAAACGCATTGGAGCAGTTCTTC. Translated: CASSPNALEQFF.

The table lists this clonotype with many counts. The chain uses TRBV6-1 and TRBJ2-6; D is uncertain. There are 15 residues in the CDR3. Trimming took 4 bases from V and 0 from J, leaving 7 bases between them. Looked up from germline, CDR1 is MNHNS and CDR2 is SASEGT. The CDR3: CASSARNSGANVLTF. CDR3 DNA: TGTGCCAGCAGTGCCAGAAACTCTGGGGCCAACGTCCTGACTTTC.

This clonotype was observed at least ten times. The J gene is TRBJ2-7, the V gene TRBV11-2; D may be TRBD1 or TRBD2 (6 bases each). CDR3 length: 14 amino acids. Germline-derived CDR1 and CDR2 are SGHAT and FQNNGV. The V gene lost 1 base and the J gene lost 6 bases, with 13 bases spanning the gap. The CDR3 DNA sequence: TGTGCCAGCAGCTTAGGGGTTGGGGGGCGCGAGCAGTACTTC. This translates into CASSLGVGGREQYF. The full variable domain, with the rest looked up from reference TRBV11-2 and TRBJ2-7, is EAGVAQSPRYKIIEKRQSVAFWCNPISGHATLYWYQQILGQGPKLLIQFQNNGVVDDSQLPKDRFSAERLKGVDSTLKIQPAKLEDSAVYLCASSLGVGGREQYFGPGTRLTVT.

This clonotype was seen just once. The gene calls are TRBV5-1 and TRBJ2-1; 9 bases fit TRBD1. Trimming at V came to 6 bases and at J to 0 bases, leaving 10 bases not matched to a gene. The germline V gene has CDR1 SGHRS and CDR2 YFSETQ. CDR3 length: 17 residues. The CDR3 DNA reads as TGCGCCAGCACCTCTTATTCGGGACAGGGCTCCTACAATGAGCAGTTCTTC. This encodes CASTSYSGQGSYNEQFF.

CDR3 amino acids: CASSEYPVRPGGQPQHF. CDR3 DNA: TGTGCCAGCAGTGAATACCCAGTTCGTCCGGGCGGGCAGCCCCAGCATTTT. The chain carries TRBV25-1 and TRBJ1-5, with D unclear. CDR3 length: 17 amino acids. Per germline, CDR1 MGHDK and CDR2 SYGVNS. The V gene lost 0 bases and the J gene lost 7 bases, with 19 bases spanning the gap.

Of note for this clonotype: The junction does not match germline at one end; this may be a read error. DNA for the CDR3: TGTGCCAGCAGTGATTTTGGTACTGCCAAAAGCTCCTACAATGAGCACTTTTTC. Encoded protein: CASSDFGTAKSSYNEHFF. The V and J genes are TRBV2 and TRBJ2-1; the D is unclear. The CDR3 covers 18 residues. Germline V gene sequence: CDR1 SNHLY, CDR2 FYNNEI.

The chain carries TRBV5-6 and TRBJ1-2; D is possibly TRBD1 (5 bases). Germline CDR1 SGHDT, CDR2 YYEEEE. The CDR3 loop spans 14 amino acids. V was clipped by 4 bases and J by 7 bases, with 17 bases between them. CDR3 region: CASSMDGRGGGYTF. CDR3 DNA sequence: TGTGCCAGCAGCATGGACGGCCGGGGGGGTGGCTACACCTTC.

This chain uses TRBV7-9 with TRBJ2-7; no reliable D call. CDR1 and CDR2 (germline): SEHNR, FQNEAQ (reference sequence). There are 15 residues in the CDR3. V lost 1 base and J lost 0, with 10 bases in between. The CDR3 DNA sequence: TGTGCCAGCAGCTTAGGCGCGCAGTCCTCCTACGAGCAGTACTTC. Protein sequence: CASSLGAQSSYEQYF.

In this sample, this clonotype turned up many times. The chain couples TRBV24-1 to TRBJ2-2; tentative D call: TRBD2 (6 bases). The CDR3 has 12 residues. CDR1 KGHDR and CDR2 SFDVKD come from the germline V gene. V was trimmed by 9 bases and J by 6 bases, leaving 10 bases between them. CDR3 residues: CATAGLSGELFF. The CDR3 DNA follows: TGTGCCACCGCGGGGCTTTCCGGGGAGCTGTTTTTT.

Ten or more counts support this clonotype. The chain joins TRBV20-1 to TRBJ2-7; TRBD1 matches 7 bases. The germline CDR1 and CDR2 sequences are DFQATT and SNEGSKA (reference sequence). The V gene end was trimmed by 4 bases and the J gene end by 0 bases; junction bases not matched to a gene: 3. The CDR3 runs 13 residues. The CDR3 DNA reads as TGCAGTGCTACTGGGGACAGCTCCTACGAGCAGTACTTC. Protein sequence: CSATGDSSYEQYF.

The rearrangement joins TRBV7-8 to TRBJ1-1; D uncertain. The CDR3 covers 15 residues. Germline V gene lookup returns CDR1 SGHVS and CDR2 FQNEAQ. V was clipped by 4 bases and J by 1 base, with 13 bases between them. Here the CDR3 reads CASSSRSVKNTEAFF. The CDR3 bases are TGTGCCAGCAGCTCCCGTTCAGTAAAGAACACTGAAGCTTTCTTT.

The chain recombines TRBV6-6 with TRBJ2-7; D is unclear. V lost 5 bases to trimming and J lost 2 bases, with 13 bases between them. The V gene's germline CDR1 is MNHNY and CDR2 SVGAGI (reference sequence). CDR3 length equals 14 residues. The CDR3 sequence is CASSHGVRPYEQYF. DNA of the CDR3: TGTGCCAGCAGTCACGGTGTGCGGCCCTACGAGCAGTACTTC.

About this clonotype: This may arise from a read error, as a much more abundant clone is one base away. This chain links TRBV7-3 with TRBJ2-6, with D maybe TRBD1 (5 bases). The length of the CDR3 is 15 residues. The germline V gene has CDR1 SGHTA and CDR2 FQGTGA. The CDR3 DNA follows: TGTGCCAGCAGCTTAGGCGGCACTGGGGCCAACGTCCTGCCTTTC. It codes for CASSLGGTGANVLPF.

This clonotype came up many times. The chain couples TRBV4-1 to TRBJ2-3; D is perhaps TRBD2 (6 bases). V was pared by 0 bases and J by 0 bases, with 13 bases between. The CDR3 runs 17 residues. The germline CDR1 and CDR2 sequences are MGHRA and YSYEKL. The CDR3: CASSQDEMGTSTDTQYF. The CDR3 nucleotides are TGCGCCAGCAGCCAAGATGAGATGGGGACTAGCACAGATACGCAGTATTTT.

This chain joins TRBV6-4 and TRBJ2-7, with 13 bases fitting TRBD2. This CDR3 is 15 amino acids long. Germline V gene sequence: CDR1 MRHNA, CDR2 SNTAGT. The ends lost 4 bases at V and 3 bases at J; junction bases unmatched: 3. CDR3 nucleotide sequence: TGTGCCAGCAGTGTACGGACTAGCGGGGGCTACGAGCAGTACTTC. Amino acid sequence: CASSVRTSGGYEQYF.

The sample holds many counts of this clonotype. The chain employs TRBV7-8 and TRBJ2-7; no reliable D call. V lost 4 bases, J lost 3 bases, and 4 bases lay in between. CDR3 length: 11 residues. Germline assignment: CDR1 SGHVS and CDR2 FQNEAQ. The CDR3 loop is CASSSDYEQYF. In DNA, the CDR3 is TGTGCCAGCAGCTCGGACTACGAGCAGTACTTC.

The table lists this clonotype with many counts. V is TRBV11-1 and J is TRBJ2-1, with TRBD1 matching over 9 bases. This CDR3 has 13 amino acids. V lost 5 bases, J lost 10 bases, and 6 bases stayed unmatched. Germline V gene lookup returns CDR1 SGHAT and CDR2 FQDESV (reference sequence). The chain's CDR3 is CASSLGQGSEQFF. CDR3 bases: TGTGCCAGCAGCCTAGGACAGGGGTCGGAGCAGTTCTTC.